These T cell receptor beta chains were read from a single sample in a study of T cells expressing NK-cell markers. TCRdb re-called the 5' RACE reads and shows each CDR3 protein once, DNA omitted. This listing includes 500,000 or so distinct CDR3 sequences. Sequenced sample: blood T cells: a sorted CD56 or NKG2C T cell subset, CD4+ or CD8+ T cells, or bulk PBMC T cells (not recorded which). These receptors were collected from a young man in good health. Each CDR3 is given with its conserved first and last residue.

>TRBV20-1|TRBJ2-3
CSARDGGLRGKDTQYF
>TRBV15|TRBJ2-5
CATSREGRETQYF
>TRBV12-3/TRBV12-4|TRBJ2-1
CASRREGGEQFF
>TRBV6-5|TRBJ1-2
CASSYSVGSNGYTF
>TRBV7-2|TRBJ2-4
CASSSQGFGIAKNIQYF
>TRBV11-3|TRBJ2-1
CASSFGSGRRSYNEQFF
>TRBV4-1|TRBJ2-1
CASSQEAGAAEEQFF
>TRBV9|TRBJ2-3
CASSPQVSDTQYF
>TRBV6-2/TRBV6-3|TRBJ2-2
CASSYYGVIGELFF
>TRBV18|TRBJ1-2
CASSIGQAYGYTF
>TRBV10-3|TRBJ2-3
CAIKGLAGGGTQYF
>TRBV11-2|TRBJ1-1
CASSSRTGPFNTEAFF
>TRBV6-2/TRBV6-3|TRBJ2-7
CASSYDLQGGTYEQYF
>TRBV5-5|TRBJ2-3
CASRERVSGSIGDTQYF
>TRBV25-1|TRBJ2-3
CASSEFKQGDTQYF
>TRBV29-1|TRBJ1-2
CSVEEGTGALYGYTF
>TRBV28|TRBJ1-4
CASSFGGGSEKLFF
>TRBV5-1|TRBJ2-5
CASSTQGAPGGGETQYF
>TRBV29-1|TRBJ2-1
CAGGRDYNEQFF
>TRBV5-5|TRBJ2-2
CASSLFGQRNTGELFF
>TRBV7-3|TRBJ1-1
CASSRDQNTEAFF
>TRBV6-2/TRBV6-3|TRBJ1-3
CASSYSRGRNTIYF
>TRBV4-2|TRBJ2-2
CASSQDPTAANTGELFF
>TRBV7-9|TRBJ2-7
CASSLMTSSYEQYF
>TRBV5-1|TRBJ2-3
CASSSLGVHTDTQYF
>TRBV12-3/TRBV12-4|TRBJ2-1
CASMNAAYNEQFF
>TRBV5-5|TRBJ1-2
CASSLGPPSGGMLRGYTF
>TRBV7-9|TRBJ2-2
CASSSTGTGSNTGELFF
>TRBV27|TRBJ1-1
CASSTQGPDTEAFF
>TRBV27|TRBJ2-6
CASSFGTERLSGANVLTF
>TRBV7-3|TRBJ2-1
CASSLRGQGYNEQFF
>TRBV20-1|TRBJ2-7
CSANPYGGRYEQYF
>TRBV7-8|TRBJ1-1
CASSFLPTKAEAFF
>TRBV7-3|TRBJ2-2
CASSAQGRYTGELFF
>TRBV20-1|TRBJ2-1
CSVLFYNEQFF
>TRBV7-9|TRBJ2-5
CASSLAQGTQQETQYF
>TRBV7-2|TRBJ2-7
CASAPGQGYNEQYF
>TRBV12-3/TRBV12-4|TRBJ2-2
CATKQGHTGELFF
>TRBV4-1|TRBJ2-3
CASSQDASGPTDTQYF
>TRBV18|TRBJ2-7
CASSPKQGGTYEQYF
>TRBV7-8|TRBJ2-1
CASSFIGTRMDEQFF
>TRBV6-5|TRBJ2-1
CASSTLRNEQFF
>TRBV5-1|TRBJ1-1
CASSFDVEGAEAFF
>TRBV28|TRBJ2-5
CASSLSTSGRQETQYF
>TRBV2|TRBJ1-5
CASSEVGGRGQPQHF
>TRBV12-5|TRBJ2-5
CASGLAPGLAETQYF
>TRBV5-1|TRBJ2-1
CASSQGTGEYNEQFF
>TRBV9|TRBJ2-1
CASSGGGGQYNEQFF
>TRBV11-1|TRBJ1-5
CASSLGGSRGINQPQHF
>TRBV20-1|TRBJ1-4
CSARAGLDEKLFF
>TRBV6-1|TRBJ2-2
CASSALGGTGELFF
>TRBV6-1|TRBJ1-5
CASSRQGPRGNQPQHF
>TRBV7-9|TRBJ2-1
CASSFDRLAVYNEQFF
>TRBV28|TRBJ2-2
CASSLDNRQLNTGELFF
>TRBV5-1|TRBJ2-1
CASSLESAWTNEQFF
>TRBV20-1|TRBJ2-2
CSARDRRRGTGELFF
>TRBV20-1|TRBJ2-1
CSARDIAGAMNEQFF
>TRBV5-1|TRBJ2-2
CASSSFPPSGTGELFF
>TRBV4-1|TRBJ1-2
CASSLKGNGYTF